Following are 22 T cell receptor beta chains from one sample sequenced in a study of T cell changes during pregnancy in multiple sclerosis. Profiled with immunoSEQ multiplex PCR; TCRdb holds only in-frame clones, not every one. The sample lists about 80,000 clones; roughly 94% were seen once. The sample in question was peripheral blood, obtained before pregnancy. These receptors came from a female donor with multiple sclerosis, enrolled in a pregnancy study.

The chain carries TRBV30 and TRBJ2-5; D perhaps matches TRBD2 (5 bases). The CDR3 covers 12 residues. Deletions cut 4 bases from V and 1 base from J, with 7 bases between. CDR1 is GTSNPN and CDR2 is SVGIG in the germline V gene (reference sequence). This CDR3 reads CAWKRAQETQYF. Written as DNA, the CDR3 is TGTGCCTGGAAGAGGGCCCAAGAGACCCAGTACTTC. The full variable domain, rest sourced from reference TRBV30 and TRBJ2-5, is SQTIHQWPATLVQPVGSPLSLECTVEGTSNPNLYWYRQAAGRGLQLLFYSVGIGQISSEVPQNLSASRPQDRQFILSSKKLLLSDSGFYLCAWKRAQETQYFGPGTRLLVL.

This chain uses TRBV20-1 with TRBJ1-2; no clear D. The CDR3 consists of 11 residues. Per germline, CDR1 DFQATT and CDR2 SNEGSKA (reference sequence). Trimming shortened V by 3 bases and J by 9 bases, and 11 bases separated the two germline ends. For the CDR3, the DNA is TGCAGTGCTAGTGCGGGGTTACGCTACACCTTC. This sequence encodes CSASAGLRYTF.

The chain recombines TRBV7-9 with TRBJ1-2; no clear D. V gave up 2 bases and J gave up 6 bases, with 13 bases separating them. Germline V gene lookup returns CDR1 SEHNR and CDR2 FQNEAQ (reference sequence). This CDR3 has 14 residues. The CDR3 protein is CASSLLGGLDGYTF. CDR3 in DNA: TGTGCCAGCAGCTTACTCGGAGGGTTGGATGGCTACACCTTC.

This rearrangement joins TRBV11-3 to TRBJ2-7, with TRBD2 as a possible D gene (6 bases). This CDR3 is built from 12 residues. Trimming cost V 5 bases and J 6 bases, with 11 bases left between them. CDR1 and CDR2 (germline): SGHNT, YENEEA. CDR3 nucleotides: TGTGCCAGCAGCCCGTCGGGGGTCGAGCAGTACTTC. Translating gives CASSPSGVEQYF.

J is TRBJ1-1 and V is TRBV15; 8 nucleotides line up with TRBD1. V lost 1 base, J lost 7 bases, and 5 bases stayed unmatched. CDR3 length equals 14 residues. The germline V gene encodes CDR1 LNHNV and CDR2 YYDKDF (reference sequence). CDR3 protein: CATSRGGQGLEAFF. The CDR3 DNA is TGTGCCACCAGCAGAGGTGGACAGGGCCTTGAAGCTTTCTTT.

This sequence joins TRBV2 and TRBJ2-1, with 7 bases fitting TRBD1. Germline assignment: CDR1 SNHLY and CDR2 FYNNEI. The CDR3 extends over 15 amino acids. V was pared by 8 bases and J by 0 bases, with 7 bases of the junction left unmatched. CDR3 amino acids: CASDLGQSSYNEQFF. The CDR3 nucleotides read TGTGCCAGCGACTTGGGACAGAGCTCCTACAATGAGCAGTTCTTC.

The chain employs TRBV13 and TRBJ2-3; TRBD2 aligns across 9 bases. CDR3 size: 15 residues. V lost 5 bases and J lost 1; bases outside the gene matches: 4. CDR1 is PRHDT and CDR2 is FYEKMQ in the germline V gene (reference sequence). The CDR3 nucleotides read TGTGCCAGCAGCCCCTGGACTAGCGGCACAGATACGCAGTATTTT. Encoded protein: CASSPWTSGTDTQYF.

This chain joins TRBV27 and TRBJ2-7; tentatively, D is TRBD1 (7 bases). V dropped 6 bases and J dropped 7 bases, with 16 bases sitting between them. From germline, CDR1 is MNHEY and CDR2 SMNVEV (reference sequence). The CDR3 spans 13 residues. CDR3 coding DNA: TGTGCCAGCAGCCGGGACAGTCGGGGGGAGCAGTACTTC. This encodes CASSRDSRGEQYF.

The rearrangement joins TRBV7-2 to TRBJ2-7; no firm D call. CDR1 SGHTA and CDR2 FQGNSA come from the germline V gene. This CDR3 spans 15 amino acids. The V and J ends lost 4 bases and 0 bases respectively, with 13 bases between them. CDR3 sequence: CASSSYRSGSYEQYF. Written as DNA, the CDR3 is TGTGCCAGCAGCTCCTACCGGTCAGGCTCCTACGAGCAGTACTTC.

The V gene is TRBV2, the J gene TRBJ2-5, with 8 bases matching TRBD1. The CDR3 covers 13 residues. Germline lookup yields CDR1 SNHLY and CDR2 FYNNEI. The V gene end was trimmed by 1 base and the J gene end by 6 bases; junction bases not matched to a gene: 1. CDR3 residues: CASSEGTGKTQYF. CDR3 nucleotides: TGTGCCAGCAGTGAAGGGACAGGGAAGACCCAGTACTTC.

The chain uses TRBV10-3 and TRBJ2-6; 11 nucleotides line up with TRBD1. The trim removed 10 bases at V and 0 bases at J, leaving 2 bases unmatched. The germline CDR1 and CDR2 sequences are ENHRY and SYGVKD. This CDR3 has 15 residues. The CDR3 coding sequence is TGTGCCACCGGGACAGGGGGCTCTGGGGCCAACGTCCTGACTTTC. Translation: CATGTGGSGANVLTF.

The rearrangement links TRBV5-8 to TRBJ2-7, with a possible D match to TRBD1 (6 bases). V lost 5 bases, J lost 3 bases, and 6 bases lay in between. CDR1 is SGHTS and CDR2 is YDEGEE in the germline V gene. The CDR3 is made up of 11 amino acids. The CDR3 reads CASRQGYEQYF. Here the CDR3 DNA reads TGTGCCAGCAGACAGGGCTACGAGCAGTACTTC.

The chain combines TRBV29-1 with TRBJ2-3; 7 bases are a match to TRBD2. The CDR3 has 17 amino acids. V was clipped by 0 bases and J by 10 bases; unmatched bases: 19. In germline, CDR1 is SQVTM, CDR2 ANQGSEA. CDR3 protein: CSVEEGIGGLGAGSQYF. Written as DNA, the CDR3 is TGCAGCGTTGAAGAAGGTATAGGCGGACTAGGGGCTGGATCGCAGTATTTT.

J is TRBJ2-2 and V is TRBV6-4; TRBD2 agrees at 9 bases. Losses at the gene ends were 8 bases for V and 2 bases for J; bases not matched to a gene: 3. The germline V gene has CDR1 MRHNA and CDR2 SNTAGT. The CDR3 runs to 14 residues. The CDR3 is CASRTSVNTGELFF. For the CDR3, the DNA is TGTGCCAGCCGGACTAGCGTAAACACCGGGGAGCTGTTTTTT.

This chain uses TRBV4-2 with TRBJ1-1; the match to TRBD1 covers 9 bases. The V gene's germline CDR1 is LGHNA and CDR2 YNFKEQ. V shed 1 base, J shed 1 base, and the junction held 1 base outside the gene matches. The CDR3 runs 15 residues. The DNA for the CDR3 is TGTGCCAGCAGCCAAGGACAGGGGGAGAACACTGAAGCTTTCTTT. Translation gives CASSQGQGENTEAFF.

The chain couples TRBV27 to TRBJ1-1, with 8 bases identical to TRBD1. With 6 bases clipped from V and 3 bases from J, the junction kept 6 bases outside the gene matches. CDR3 length: 14 residues. Germline V gene data show CDR1 as MNHEY and CDR2 as SMNVEV (reference sequence). CDR3 DNA: TGTGCCAGCAGCTTGGACAGGGAGGACACTGAAGCTTTCTTT. It translates to CASSLDREDTEAFF.

This clone appeared a few times. The chain recombines TRBV10-3 with TRBJ1-1, with no clear D. This CDR3 is built from 13 residues. The V and J ends lost 0 bases and 7 bases respectively, with 9 bases between them. Germline lookup yields CDR1 ENHRY and CDR2 SYGVKD. The chain's CDR3 is CAISESWGDEAFF. The CDR3 DNA follows: TGTGCCATCAGTGAGTCGTGGGGAGATGAAGCTTTCTTT.

CDR3 in DNA: TGTGCCAGCAGATCCATTGGTAACAGGGCCCAAGAGACCCAGTACTTC. Translating it yields CASRSIGNRAQETQYF. The V and J genes are TRBV13 and TRBJ2-5; weak D call: TRBD1 (6 bases). Trimming removed 6 bases from V and 1 base from J, with 18 bases in between. CDR3 length equals 16 residues. Germline V gives CDR1 PRHDT, CDR2 FYEKMQ (reference sequence). Supplemented by reference TRBV13 and TRBJ2-5, the full variable domain reads AAGVIQSPRHLIKEKRETATLKCYPIPRHDTVYWYQQGPGQDPQFLISFYEKMQSDKGSIPDRFSAQQFSDYHSELNMSSLELGDSALYFCASRSIGNRAQETQYFGPGTRLLVL.

This chain uses TRBV6-1 with TRBJ2-7; maybe TRBD2 (5 bases). The CDR3 length is 15 residues. Deletions cut 3 bases from V and 4 bases from J, with 16 bases between. Per the germline V gene, CDR1 is MNHNS and CDR2 is SASEGT. For the CDR3, the DNA is TGTGCCAGCAGTGACCTGGGCCAACCGGGGTACGAGCAGTACTTC. Amino acid sequence: CASSDLGQPGYEQYF.

This chain links TRBV7-2 with TRBJ1-2; 8 bases are shared with TRBD1. V shed 4 bases and J 5 bases; nucleotides not matched to a gene: 15. The CDR3 has 17 residues. Looked up from germline, CDR1 is SGHTA and CDR2 is FQGNSA. The CDR3 spells CASSSAGTGVGFYGYTF. The CDR3 DNA sequence: TGTGCCAGCAGCTCTGCCGGGACAGGCGTCGGCTTTTATGGCTACACCTTC.

V is TRBV5-1 and J is TRBJ2-7; TRBD1 aligns across 8 bases. V dropped 2 bases and J dropped 6; count of bases not matched to a gene: 7. This CDR3 has 14 amino acids. Germline CDR1 reads SGHRS; CDR2 reads YFSETQ. CDR3 sequence (DNA): TGCGCCAGCAGCTTTGACAGGGGAGAACGCGAGCAGTACTTC. Its protein product is CASSFDRGEREQYF.

The sample holds one count of this clone. The chain links TRBV6-4 to TRBJ2-3; possibly TRBD2 for D (7 bases). Looked up from germline, CDR1 is MRHNA and CDR2 is SNTAGT. This CDR3 is built from 15 residues. Trimming removed 0 bases at V and 3 bases at J, with 10 bases between. The CDR3 coding sequence is TGTGCCAGCAGTGACTCAGGGGGGGGAACAGATACGCAGTATTTT. Translating gives CASSDSGGGTDTQYF.